Detailed here is one T cell receptor (beta chain). The data were obtained in a study of PD-1 blockade in classical Hodgkin lymphoma. Trimming removed 6 bases from V and 2 bases from J, with 6 bases in between. The CDR3 extends over 11 amino acids. Germline assignment: CDR1 SGHNT and CDR2 YYREEE (reference sequence). Each patient experienced a relapse that followed autologous stem cell transplantation, and brentuximab vedotin exposure varied. Applied to thawed PBMCs, magnetic negative selection was the method used to isolate CD8+ T cells. TCRdb's copy holds only in-frame clones and misses some; the assay was immunoSEQ multiplex PCR. The sample contains 3,000 or so clones, around 63% of which appear only once.

V is TRBV5-4 and J is TRBJ2-7; no firm D call. This receptor was obtained from a human donor with classical Hodgkin lymphoma. Sequencing used CD8+ T cells from blood, obtained at baseline. The CDR3 protein is CASKRPYEQYF. In DNA form, the CDR3 reads TGTGCCAGCAAAAGGCCCTACGAGCAGTACTTC. The complete variable domain, with remaining parts taken from reference TRBV5-4 and TRBJ2-7, reads ETGVTQSPTHLIKTRGQQVTLRCSSQSGHNTVSWYQQALGQGPQFIFQYYREEENGRGNFPPRFSGLQFPNYSSELNVNALELDDSALYLCASKRPYEQYFGPGTRLTVT.